This note documents a single TCR beta chain sequence. This clonotype occurred many times. Its cognate antigen has yet to be identified. No base qualities exist here, and no much larger clone lies one base off it. Via the germline V gene, CDR1 is SGHAT and CDR2 FQNNGV. Compared with germline, V lacks 2 bases and J lacks 3 bases; bases without a gene match: 13. Spanning cysteine to phenylalanine, the CDR3 consists of 18 amino acids. Kept here is only the CDR3 DNA, which spans 54 bases and is read in frame from base 1. The TCR beta CDR3 regions were amplified from RNA transcripts. The first round of RT-PCR for the TCR CDR3 was performed with the HTBI primer set and the Qiagen OneStep RT-PCR kit. The libraries were constructed in a second round of multiplex PCR and then size-selected and purified. Sequencing of the libraries was done on an Illumina HiSeq2000 using paired-end 100 bp reads. As for how the authors treated the data: SOAPnuke was used to process the raw data, throwing out any read that contained adapters or uncalled bases, had a mean Phred below 15, or lacked an exact constant-primer or identifier match. High-quality paired reads were merged using COPE v1.2.5, and each unique nucleotide sequence was defined as a clonotype. MiTCR v1.1 was used to align clonotypes to the IMGT TRBV, TRBD and TRBJ reference segments. Only V-J combinations with frequency above 0.0001, covering roughly 99% of repertoires, were analysed. The TCS score was defined as F50 (clonal expansion) divided by E x V (chaos), with BLOSUM62-based TCRdist calculated between CDR3 peptides within each V-J. Welch's t-statistics and random forest reduced 450 to 600 V-J features to roughly 13, which were used in a naive Bayes classifier (R e1071). The similarity between thyroid and blood repertoires was quantified using the Morisita-Horn index. The public reads were reanalyzed by TCRdb: fastp trimming at Q25, MiXCR alignment, in-frame beta chains only. A single entry per CDR3 protein holds the most common genes and DNA from its merged rows. The V and J calls shown here were made by TCRdb, not taken from the authors' results. The sample table records more than 500,000 distinct CDR3 sequences; approximately 14% of these occur just once. Of the sample, about 4% is held by the ten largest clones.

Ophthalmopathy patients had moderately to severely active disease, with a Clinical Activity Score of 3 or more, a NOSPECS grade of 4 or more, and a disease duration of less than 3 months. Exclusion was applied to patients with uncontrolled infections, other autoimmune diseases, pregnancy or lactation. Diagnoses relied on clinical symptoms, serum thyroxine and TRAb, thyroid ultrasound and orbital computed tomography. Ficoll-Paque density gradient centrifugation was used to isolate PBMCs from around 10 ml of fresh peripheral blood. Total RNA was extracted with Trizol reagent, and quality was checked on an Agilent 2100 Bioanalyzer. This sample stems from a study of T cells in Graves' hyperthyroidism and ophthalmopathy (dated by TCRdb to between 2018 and 2021). Some background on the complete study: Peripheral blood samples were taken at initial diagnosis, before any treatment was given. To identify distinguishing TCR V-J signatures, a discovery cohort of roughly 100 patients was used, comprising 43 with Graves' ophthalmopathy and 57 with stable Graves' hyperthyroidism. Whether ophthalmopathy could be predicted prospectively was tested in an independent validation cohort made up of roughly 19 hyperthyroidism patients plus 17 patients who later progressed to ophthalmopathy. The 100 or so discovery patients were divided at random into training and test sets in a 7:3 ratio. The study also compared thyroid tissue and blood T-cell repertoires from more than five Graves' hyperthyroidism patients. After blood sampling, hyperthyroidism patients were treated with methimazole at a starting dose of 30 mg daily, and ophthalmopathy patients were treated with high-dose intravenous methylprednisolone. The paper reports TCR Vbeta CDR3 sequencing of approximately 130 peripheral blood samples: over 40 ophthalmopathy, fewer than 80 hyperthyroidism and 17 progressor patients. Paper-wide results and their limitations: No statistical method was used to fix the sample size in advance, and group allocation was not hidden from the investigators. A 13 V-J signature model separated ophthalmopathy from stable hyperthyroidism, with about 88% sensitivity and 81.08% specificity in cross-validation and 80%/75% in testing. In validation, progression to ophthalmopathy was predicted by the model with roughly 71% sensitivity and 72.22% specificity, a median of approximately 6.5 months before onset. Most expanded thyroid clonotypes (frequency above 0.001) were also found in blood, which suggests that blood repertoires may mirror thyroid immune responses.

The source material was blood. The clonotype originates from a woman in her 40s with Graves' ophthalmopathy. The receptor chain draws on TRBV11-2 and TRBJ1-5; 7 of the junction bases match TRBD1. The CDR3 has the sequence CASSLRPTRDSVNQPQHF. In nucleotide form, the sequence is TGTGCCAGCAGCTTACGGCCCACCCGGGACAGTGTCAATCAGCCCCAGCATTTT.